This TCR beta chain was found in a study of blood T cell repertoires in COVID-19. Across the study: Samples of COVID-19 (acute and convalescent) were obtained from the United States, Italy and Spain. In each case, the material was cDNA or gDNA derived from T cells, B-cell-depleted T cells, or PBMCs.

As originally analysed: Reference gene primer amplification gave estimated nucleated cell counts. The table came from immunoSEQ multiplex PCR; TCRdb's copy has only in-frame clones and leaves some out. V, J and clone size are those of that table, while D and trimming were read from the DNA. The data contain some 200,000 clones, roughly 90% of them singletons. Trimming removed 5 bases from V and 2 bases from J; junction bases left unmatched: 6. This CDR3 has 14 amino acids. The germline V gene encodes CDR1 MDHEN and CDR2 SYDVKM. The specimen sequenced was peripheral blood. This chain joins TRBV28 and TRBJ2-7, with 7 bases that match TRBD2. This receptor was obtained from a woman in her seventies with acute or convalescent COVID-19. CDR3 nucleotide sequence: TGTGCCAGCAGTGAGCGGGGCCCTCCCTACGAGCAGTACTTC. Protein sequence: CASSERGPPYEQYF.